One sample yielded the 13 T cell receptor beta chains listed below, sequenced in a study of PD-1 blockade in mismatch repair-deficient tumors. Measured with immunoSEQ multiplex PCR; TCRdb has only the in-frame clones, and not every one. The sample has about 100,000 clones; approximately 80% are singletons. The input for sequencing was peripheral blood, taken roughly 36 weeks after starting pembrolizumab. The source of these receptors is an adult with mismatch repair-deficient cancer.

Notes on this clone: A read error may be the cause here, since a much bigger clone is one base away. The chain links TRBV6-4 to TRBJ2-6; TRBD2 is a possible D gene (5 bases). Trimming shortened V by 0 bases and J by 0 bases, and 6 bases separated the two germline ends. Germline CDR1 is MRHNA and CDR2 is SNTAGT. The length of the CDR3 is 16 residues. Here the CDR3 reads CASSDSSDSGANVLTF. CDR3 in DNA: TGTGCCAGCAGTGACTCTAGCGACTCTGGGGCCAACGTCCTGACTTTC.

The gene calls are TRBV7-3 and TRBJ2-2, with 10 nucleotides matching TRBD2. The J segment lost 7 bases and the V segment lost 5 bases, leaving 7 bases of the junction unmatched. This CDR3 spans 15 amino acids. Per the germline V gene, CDR1 is SGHTA and CDR2 is FQGTGA. DNA of the CDR3: TGTGCCAGCAGCCCAGCGGGAGGGTCGATCGGGGAGCTGTTTTTT. This sequence encodes CASSPAGGSIGELFF.

This sequence joins TRBV29-1 and TRBJ2-4, with D possibly matching TRBD2 (6 bases). The CDR3 has 16 amino acids. Trimming shortened V by 4 bases and J by 1 base, and 17 bases separated the two germline ends. CDR1 is SQVTM and CDR2 is ANQGSEA in the germline V gene. Written as DNA, the CDR3 is TGCAGCGTTGCCCGAATGGGGGGAGAGGCCAAAAACATTCAGTACTTC. Translated, it gives CSVARMGGEAKNIQYF.

The V gene is TRBV29-1, the J gene TRBJ1-5; TRBD1 might be the D (6 bases). The V and J ends lost 4 bases and 4 bases respectively, with 11 bases between them. CDR1 and CDR2 (germline): SQVTM, ANQGSEA. CDR3 length: 13 amino acids. CDR3 coding DNA: TGCAGCGTTGTAGGGGGACCAAATCAGCCCCAGCATTTT. Translated: CSVVGGPNQPQHF.

At least ten counts were recorded for this clone. This chain uses TRBV9 with TRBJ2-3, with D tentatively TRBD1 (6 bases). Per the germline V gene, CDR1 is SGDLS and CDR2 is YYNGEE. The V gene lost 6 bases and the J gene lost 0 bases, with 14 bases spanning the gap. This CDR3 has 15 amino acids. The CDR3 loop reads CASTQTGTSTDTQYF. In DNA, the CDR3 is TGTGCCAGCACCCAGACAGGTACTAGCACAGATACGCAGTATTTT.

The J gene is TRBJ2-1, the V gene TRBV6-5, with a weak D call TRBD2 (7 bases). Germline CDR1 and CDR2: MNHEY and SVGAGI. Between the trimmed V and J ends, which lost 6 bases and 8 bases, there was a span of 20 bases. This CDR3 is built from 15 residues. The CDR3 DNA reads as TGTGCCAGCAGACCCGCCGGACTAGGGACATATGAGCAGTTCTTC. Translated, it gives CASRPAGLGTYEQFF.

This chain joins TRBV9 and TRBJ2-5; perhaps TRBD2 as D (7 bases). Between the trimmed V and J ends, which lost 4 bases and 2 bases, there was a span of 21 bases. There are 17 residues in the CDR3. CDR1 is SGDLS and CDR2 is YYNGEE in the germline V gene. CDR3 nucleotide sequence: TGTGCCAGCAGCCCCCTGGGGGCGGGAGATCTGCAAGAGACCCAGTACTTC. Translation: CASSPLGAGDLQETQYF.

The chain links TRBV19 to TRBJ2-7; TRBD2 might be the D (6 bases). V lost 3 bases to trimming and J lost 5 bases, with 14 bases between them. Looked up from germline, CDR1 is LNHDA and CDR2 is SQIVND (reference sequence). The CDR3 runs 14 residues. CDR3 nucleotide sequence: TGTGCCAGTAGTATTTCCATCGGGGGTCACGAGCAGTACTTC. Protein sequence: CASSISIGGHEQYF.

The rearrangement uses TRBV7-9 and TRBJ1-1, with D possibly being TRBD1 (6 bases). Germline loops: CDR1 SEHNR, CDR2 FQNEAQ (reference sequence). Trimming removed 5 bases at V and 5 bases at J, with 21 bases between. The CDR3 consists of 16 residues. The DNA for the CDR3 is TGTGCCAGCAGCCCACGAGGGATCGGGGGGGCTACTGAAGCTTTCTTT. Protein: CASSPRGIGGATEAFF.

This sequence joins TRBV19 and TRBJ1-4; D gene ambiguous. Trimming pared 8 bases from V and 4 bases from J, leaving 14 bases between. The CDR3 contains 14 residues. In germline, CDR1 is LNHDA, CDR2 SQIVND (reference sequence). Here the CDR3 reads CASGSSGDNEKLFF. The CDR3 DNA sequence: TGTGCCAGTGGGTCTTCAGGAGATAATGAAAAACTGTTTTTT.

This sequence joins TRBV18 and TRBJ1-1; TRBD1 aligns across 10 bases. This CDR3 spans 16 amino acids. Germline V gives CDR1 KGHSH, CDR2 LQKENI. The V gene end was trimmed by 4 bases and the J gene end by 5 bases; junction bases not matched to a gene: 10. The CDR3 sequence: CASSLPPDRGWTEAFF. The CDR3 DNA sequence: TGTGCCAGCTCACTTCCCCCGGACAGGGGGTGGACTGAAGCTTTCTTT.

The chain joins TRBV14 to TRBJ2-7; 8 bases are a match to TRBD1. The CDR3 has 13 amino acids. Germline V CDR1 and CDR2: SGHDN, FVKESK. With 5 bases clipped from V and 6 bases from J, the junction kept 6 bases outside the gene matches. The CDR3: CASSWQGATEQYF. The CDR3 bases are TGTGCCAGCAGCTGGCAGGGGGCTACCGAGCAGTACTTC.

The J gene is TRBJ2-1, the V gene TRBV12-5, with 9 bases identical to TRBD2. The CDR3 sequence is 16 residues long. J was trimmed by 11 bases and V by 2 bases; bases with no gene match: 13. Germline V CDR1 and CDR2: LGHNT, FRNRAP. The CDR3 spells CASGLTSSGIGFKQFF. In DNA, the CDR3 is TGTGCTAGTGGTTTGACCTCTAGCGGGATAGGGTTCAAGCAGTTCTTC.